This is a list of T cell receptor beta chains from one sample in a study of blood T cell repertoires in COVID-19. TCRdb's copy holds only in-frame clones and misses some; the assay was immunoSEQ multiplex PCR. The sample has tens of thousands of clones; more than 70% are singletons. Source material: peripheral blood. All receptors derive from a man aged 40-55 years with acute or convalescent COVID-19. The CDR3 runs from the conserved cysteine through the conserved F or W. Each record gives: D gene, V gene, clone size, J gene, CDR3 protein, CDR3 DNA. D genes are given only for firm matches. The size of a clone is reported for some rows only, either as once, few or many, or as a class for expanded clones.

-	TRBV3-1/TRBV3-2	-	TRBJ2-7	CASTQPGNRYEQYF	TGTGCCAGCACGCAGCCGGGGAATCGCTACGAGCAGTACTTC
-	TRBV3-1/TRBV3-2	-	TRBJ1-6	CASSQVPPTVGQFSPLHF	TGTGCCAGCAGCCAAGTTCCCCCAACAGTGGGGCAATTTTCACCCCTCCACTTT
-	TRBV11-3	-	TRBJ2-7	CASSRTSRDEQYF	TGTGCCAGCAGCCGGACATCTAGGGACGAGCAGTACTTC
TRBD1	TRBV5-1	-	TRBJ2-3	CASSLVQGAPDTQYF	TGCGCCAGCAGCTTGGTTCAGGGGGCTCCAGATACGCAGTATTTT
-	TRBV19	-	TRBJ2-2	CASSIGGPGELFF	TGTGCCAGTAGTATAGGAGGGCCCGGGGAGCTGTTTTTT
TRBD2	TRBV11-2	-	TRBJ2-1	CASSGSGRSYNEQFF	TGTGCCAGCAGCGGAAGCGGGAGATCCTACAATGAGCAGTTCTTC
TRBD1	TRBV10-3	-	TRBJ2-2	CATSGTGGTGELFF	TGTGCCACTTCCGGGACAGGGGGCACCGGGGAGCTGTTTTTT
-	TRBV20-1	-	TRBJ1-3	CSASSTPASGNTIYF	TGCAGTGCTAGTTCGACACCGGCCTCTGGAAACACCATATATTTT
-	TRBV9	-	TRBJ2-1	CASSVAHNEQFF	TGTGCCAGCAGCGTGGCCCACAATGAGCAGTTCTTC
-	TRBV14	-	TRBJ2-3	CASSKGQTTDTQYF	TGTGCCAGCAGCAAAGGACAGACCACAGATACGCAGTATTTT
TRBD1	TRBV18	-	TRBJ1-1	CASSPFTGENTEAFF	TGTGCCAGCTCACCATTCACAGGGGAGAACACTGAAGCTTTCTTT
-	TRBV9	-	TRBJ1-5	CASSVGSANQPQHF	TGTGCCAGCAGCGTAGGTTCAGCGAATCAGCCCCAGCATTTT
TRBD1	TRBV19	-	TRBJ1-5	CASSRTGDNQPQHF	TGTGCCAGTAGTAGGACAGGGGATAATCAGCCCCAGCATTTT
-	TRBV9	-	TRBJ2-3	CASSVGVGSDTQYF	TGTGCCAGCAGCGTAGGGGTGGGCTCAGATACGCAGTATTTT
TRBD2	TRBV6-4	few	TRBJ2-3	CASSDSRGGPDTQYF	TGTGCCAGCAGTGACTCGCGGGGGGGCCCAGATACGCAGTATTTT
-	TRBV19	-	TRBJ1-5	CASSISRARSNQPQHF	TGTGCCAGTAGTATATCCAGGGCCAGGAGCAATCAGCCCCAGCATTTT
-	TRBV29-1	-	TRBJ1-1	CSVVQGNTEAFF	TGCAGCGTTGTTCAGGGGAACACTGAAGCTTTCTTT
-	TRBV2	few	TRBJ1-4	CASSEAQVWDINEKLFF	TGTGCCAGCAGTGAAGCGCAGGTTTGGGACATTAATGAAAAACTGTTTTTT
-	TRBV5-6	-	TRBJ1-2	CASSGEQGPYGYTF	TGTGCCAGCAGCGGAGAACAGGGACCATATGGCTACACCTTC
TRBD2	TRBV11-3	-	TRBJ2-2	CASSLSSGSGELFF	TGTGCCAGCAGCTTATCTAGCGGGAGTGGGGAGCTGTTTTTT
TRBD1	TRBV18	-	TRBJ2-7	CASSSGTGDEQYF	TGTGCCAGCTCATCCGGGACAGGGGACGAGCAGTACTTC
-	TRBV9	once	TRBJ2-2	CASSPQRGGIGELFF	TGTGCCAGCAGCCCACAAAGGGGGGGTATTGGGGAGCTGTTTTTT
TRBD1	TRBV5-1	few	TRBJ1-3	CASSLDGQGDGNTIYF	TGCGCCAGCAGCTTGGACGGGCAGGGGGATGGAAACACCATATATTTT
-	TRBV4-2	-	TRBJ1-4	CASSQDAASRQNEKLFF	TGTGCCAGCAGCCAAGATGCCGCCTCCCGACAGAATGAAAAACTGTTTTTT
TRBD1	TRBV5-1	few	TRBJ1-1	CASSWGQGLNSEAFF	TGCGCCAGCAGCTGGGGACAGGGGTTAAATTCTGAAGCTTTCTTT
-	TRBV11-3	-	TRBJ1-1	CASSPATGMNTEAFF	TGTGCCAGCAGCCCTGCGACAGGAATGAACACTGAAGCTTTCTTT
-	TRBV3-1/TRBV3-2	-	TRBJ1-1	CASSHPGVNTEAFF	TGTGCCAGCAGCCACCCGGGGGTGAACACTGAAGCTTTCTTT
-	TRBV18	-	TRBJ2-5	CASSPGRAETQYF	TGTGCCAGCTCACCAGGCAGGGCGGAGACCCAGTACTTC
-	TRBV15	-	TRBJ2-5	CATSTTGGGQRETQYF	TGTGCCACCAGCACCACCGGTGGGGGCCAAAGGGAGACCCAGTACTTC
TRBD1	TRBV12-5	-	TRBJ1-2	CASGLDDRGCTF	TGTGCTAGTGGTTTGGACGACAGGGGATGTACCTTC
-	TRBV27	-	TRBJ1-5	CASSLYRDGDQPQHF	TGTGCCAGCAGTTTATACAGGGATGGCGATCAGCCCCAGCATTTT
TRBD1	TRBV10-3	-	TRBJ2-7	CAISGPGQGYEQYF	TGTGCCATCAGTGGGCCGGGACAGGGCTACGAGCAGTACTTC
-	TRBV19	-	TRBJ1-5	CASSRVSFEQPQHF	TGTGCCAGTAGTAGAGTTAGTTTCGAGCAGCCCCAGCATTTT
-	TRBV7-2	-	TRBJ1-1	CASSLSSNTEAFF	TGTGCCAGCAGCTTGTCATCGAACACTGAAGCTTTCTTT
-	TRBV3-1/TRBV3-2	-	TRBJ2-1	CASSQDKLYNEQFF	TGTGCCAGCAGCCAAGATAAACTTTACAATGAGCAGTTCTTC
-	TRBV5-6	-	TRBJ1-2	CASSLDVTGYGYTF	TGTGCCAGCAGCTTGGATGTTACAGGCTATGGCTACACCTTC
-	TRBV19	-	TRBJ2-7	CASSPSRYF	TGTGCCAGTAGTCCTTCGCGGTACTTC
TRBD1	TRBV6-6	-	TRBJ1-1	CASSYWTGPDTEAFF	TGTGCCAGCAGTTACTGGACAGGGCCCGACACTGAAGCTTTCTTT
TRBD1	TRBV18	-	TRBJ1-2	CASSADRVHGYTF	TGTGCCAGCTCCGCGGACAGGGTCCATGGCTACACCTTC
-	TRBV5-1	once	TRBJ1-1	CASNWAGFSNTEAFF	TGCGCCAGCAATTGGGCAGGCTTTTCGAACACTGAAGCTTTCTTT
TRBD1	TRBV11-3	-	TRBJ2-1	CASSPGTGGHNEQFF	TGTGCCAGCAGCCCAGGGACAGGGGGCCACAATGAGCAGTTCTTC
TRBD1	TRBV29-1	-	TRBJ1-2	CSVGTGPNYGYTF	TGCAGCGTGGGGACAGGACCTAACTATGGCTACACCTTC
-	TRBV7-2	-	TRBJ2-1	CASSLVALSSYNEQFF	TGTGCCAGCAGCTTAGTAGCGCTGAGCTCCTACAATGAGCAGTTCTTC
-	TRBV6-1	-	TRBJ1-3	CASSGGNFLTLSTIYF	TGTGCCAGCAGTGGAGGCAATTTTCTTACCCTTAGCACCATATATTTT
TRBD2	TRBV3-1/TRBV3-2	-	TRBJ2-1	CASSRRTSVSSYNEQFF	TGTGCCAGCAGCCGGCGAACTAGCGTTAGCTCCTACAATGAGCAGTTCTTC
TRBD2	TRBV6-4	once	TRBJ2-1	CASGLAGGTEQFF	TGTGCCAGTGGACTAGCGGGGGGGACAGAGCAGTTCTTC
TRBD2	TRBV7-6	-	TRBJ2-1	CASSLEERDSLGSGGALNEQFF	TGTGCCAGCAGCTTGGAGGAAAGGGACAGCTTGGGAAGCGGGGGGGCGCTCAATGAGCAGTTCTTC
TRBD1	TRBV7-2	-	TRBJ2-7	CASSLRTGASYEQYF	TGTGCCAGCAGCTTAAGGACAGGGGCCTCCTACGAGCAGTACTTC
-	TRBV20-1	-	TRBJ2-2	CSAGDGQSGELFF	TGCAGTGCTGGTGACGGACAGTCCGGGGAGCTGTTTTTT
-	TRBV5-5	-	TRBJ2-5	CASSSSSGDQETQYF	TGTGCCAGCAGCTCATCTTCAGGGGACCAAGAGACCCAGTACTTC
TRBD1	TRBV6-5	few	TRBJ1-2	CASTGQGLGGYTF	TGTGCCAGTACAGGACAGGGCTTAGGAGGCTACACCTTC
-	TRBV5-1	once	TRBJ1-1	CASSLGSGDTNTEAFF	TGCGCCAGCAGCTTGGGTAGCGGGGATACGAACACTGAAGCTTTCTTT